These 22 T cell receptor beta chains were sequenced from one sample in a study of OX40 agonist ivuxolimab in advanced cancers. The library was prepared using the immunoSEQ multiplex PCR assay. TCRdb holds this immuneACCESS table with in-frame rearrangements only. Some clones are missing; in checked studies, unresolved V genes explain under half, and the rest has no known cause. This sample lists around 70,000 clones; around four fifths were detected once. The ten largest clones add up to under 2.5% of the sample. The sample in question was CD4+ or CD8+ T cells sorted from blood, obtained in a trial of the OX40 agonist ivuxolimab. The origin of the receptors is an adult with an advanced solid tumor such as melanoma, head and neck, liver or kidney cancer.

This chain's CDR3 is CSVEAGSSYEQYF. The CDR3 nucleotides read TGCAGCGTTGAGGCAGGAAGCTCCTACGAGCAGTACTTC. The chain combines TRBV29-1 with TRBJ2-7; D gene unclear. Germline values: CDR1 SQVTM, CDR2 ANQGSEA. V lost 3 bases and J lost 0, with 9 bases in between. This CDR3 is built from 13 residues.

CDR3 in amino acids: CASREPGTVSYEQYF. CDR3 sequence (DNA): TGCGCCAGCAGGGAACCCGGGACGGTCTCCTACGAGCAGTACTTC. The rearrangement uses TRBV10-2 and TRBJ2-7; the D call may be TRBD1 or TRBD2 (5 bases each). Germline-derived CDR1 and CDR2 are WSHSY and SAAADI. V was clipped by 6 bases and J by 0 bases, with 15 bases between them. The CDR3 runs 15 residues.

V usage is TRBV5-5 and J usage is TRBJ2-7; the D is unclear. The V and J ends lost 2 bases and 7 bases respectively, with 19 bases between them. CDR1 and CDR2 (germline): SGHKS, YYEKEE (reference sequence). This CDR3 comprises 15 residues. The CDR3: CASSFDPWPLYEQYF. The CDR3, as DNA: TGTGCCAGCAGCTTCGATCCCTGGCCGCTATATGAGCAGTACTTC.

The chain employs TRBV30 and TRBJ2-7, with D possibly TRBD1 on 6 matching bases. Deletions cut 7 bases from V and 4 bases from J, with 17 bases between. The CDR3 is 13 amino acids. The V gene's germline CDR1 is GTSNPN and CDR2 SVGIG (reference sequence). Written as DNA, the CDR3 is TGTGCCTTCAACCGGGACAACCTATACGAGCAGTACTTC. Its protein is CAFNRDNLYEQYF.

By sample fraction, this clone is medium-sized. The chain employs TRBV6-5 and TRBJ1-5, with D uncertain. Per the germline V gene, CDR1 is MNHEY and CDR2 is SVGAGI. The germline V and J ends were trimmed by 5 bases and 0 bases, with 8 bases remaining between them. The CDR3 is 14 residues long. The CDR3 region is CASSTTYSNQPQHF. CDR3 nucleotides: TGTGCCAGCAGTACGACATATAGCAATCAGCCCCAGCATTTT.

In this sample, this clone turned up a few times. The chain employs TRBV19 and TRBJ1-5; D gene ambiguous. Germline-derived CDR1 and CDR2 are LNHDA and SQIVND (reference sequence). The germline V and J ends were trimmed by 5 bases and 5 bases, with 10 bases remaining between them. This CDR3 spans 13 amino acids. CDR3 nucleotides: TGTGCCAGTAGTGGAGGTCCCCATCAGCCCCAGCATTTT. Amino acids: CASSGGPHQPQHF. The complete variable domain, with remaining parts taken from reference TRBV19 and TRBJ1-5, reads DGGITQSPKYLFRKEGQNVTLSCEQNLNHDAMYWYRQDPGQGLRLIYYSQIVNDFQKGDIAEGYSVSREKKESFPLTVTSAQKNPTAFYLCASSGGPHQPQHFGDGTRLSIL.

This clone occurred once. The chain is built from TRBV5-5 and TRBJ1-4; D gene uncertain. V gave up 7 bases and J gave up 4 bases, with 14 bases separating them. In germline, CDR1 is SGHKS, CDR2 YYEKEE (reference sequence). The CDR3 consists of 14 residues. CDR3 protein: CASGPRGSNEKLFF. The CDR3 nucleotides are TGTGCCAGCGGACCAAGAGGGAGTAATGAAAAACTGTTTTTT.

The V gene is TRBV9, the J gene TRBJ2-3; TRBD2 matches at 9 bases. The V gene end was trimmed by 0 bases and the J gene end by 2 bases; junction bases not matched to a gene: 4. The CDR3 covers 16 residues. CDR1 is SGDLS, CDR2 YYNGEE, per germline. CDR3 protein: CASSVGPSGITDTQYF. Here the CDR3 DNA reads TGTGCCAGCAGCGTAGGCCCTAGCGGGATCACAGATACGCAGTATTTT.

This chain connects TRBV7-9 to TRBJ2-3; 10 bases align to TRBD2. This CDR3 contains 19 residues. V lost 1 base to trimming and J lost 2 bases; unmatched junction nucleotides: 12. The V gene's germline CDR1 is SEHNR and CDR2 FQNEAQ (reference sequence). In nucleotides, the CDR3 is TGTGCCAGCAGCTTAGTTTCTAGGCCTAGCGGGAGTATCACAGATACGCAGTATTTT. Its translation: CASSLVSRPSGSITDTQYF.

This chain uses TRBV6-4 with TRBJ1-5; tentative D call: TRBD1 (6 bases). The CDR3 is 13 residues long. Germline V gene lookup returns CDR1 MRHNA and CDR2 SNTAGT. V lost 5 bases, J lost 7 bases, and 12 bases lay in between. CDR3 loop: CASSPIGGQPQHF. Here the CDR3 DNA reads TGTGCCAGCAGTCCCATAGGGGGGCAGCCCCAGCATTTT.

Details on this clone: Other DNA sequences from this sample encode an identical CDR3 as well. This chain connects TRBV5-1 to TRBJ1-5; D is possibly TRBD1 (6 bases). There are 14 residues in the CDR3. V was cut by 0 bases and J by 5 bases, with 9 bases left in between. CDR1 SGHRS and CDR2 YFSETQ come from the germline V gene. CDR3 nucleotide sequence: TGCGCCAGCAGCTTGGGGGACATTGATCAGCCCCAGCATTTT. This gives the protein CASSLGDIDQPQHF.

The chain employs TRBV10-1 and TRBJ2-5; 7 nucleotides line up with TRBD2. The germline CDR1 and CDR2 sequences are WNHNN and SYGVQD (reference sequence). The CDR3 extends over 17 amino acids. The J segment lost 0 bases and the V segment lost 0 bases, leaving 7 bases of the junction unmatched. The CDR3 protein is CASSESLAGAYQETQYF. For the CDR3, the DNA is TGCGCCAGCAGTGAGTCTTTGGCGGGAGCGTACCAAGAGACCCAGTACTTC.

This sequence joins TRBV28 and TRBJ1-4; D gene unclear. In germline, CDR1 is MDHEN, CDR2 SYDVKM. V was trimmed by 2 bases and J by 4 bases, leaving 11 bases between them. The CDR3 covers 15 residues. This CDR3 is CASSLREEDNEKLFF. The CDR3 DNA follows: TGTGCCAGCAGTTTAAGAGAGGAGGATAATGAAAAACTGTTTTTT. Supplemented by reference TRBV28 and TRBJ1-4, the full variable domain reads DVKVTQSSRYLVKRTGEKVFLECVQDMDHENMFWYRQDPGLGLRLIYFSYDVKMKEKGDIPEGYSVSREKKERFSLILESASTNQTSMYLCASSLREEDNEKLFFGSGTQLSVL.

The genes are TRBV7-9 and TRBJ2-2; either TRBD1 or TRBD2 may fit D (5 bases each). This CDR3 contains 16 residues. Per germline, CDR1 SEHNR and CDR2 FQNEAQ (reference sequence). V was trimmed by 8 bases and J by 0 bases, leaving 16 bases between them. The CDR3 spells CASPTPGTANTGELFF. DNA of the CDR3: TGTGCCAGCCCCACTCCGGGGACGGCGAACACCGGGGAGCTGTTTTTT.

The V and J genes are TRBV5-1 and TRBJ1-2, with a weak D call TRBD1 (6 bases). The germline V gene has CDR1 SGHRS and CDR2 YFSETQ. The CDR3 runs 13 residues. V lost 0 bases, J lost 8 bases, and 11 bases lay in between. The CDR3, as DNA: TGCGCCAGCAGCTTGGAGGGGGGCGAGGGCTACACCTTC. Its translation: CASSLEGGEGYTF.

In this sample, this clone turned up once. This chain links TRBV19 with TRBJ2-1; 10 bases match TRBD2. The CDR3 runs 15 residues. Trimming removed 7 bases from V and 7 bases from J; junction bases left unmatched: 10. Per germline, CDR1 LNHDA and CDR2 SQIVND (reference sequence). Here the CDR3 reads CASTLLAGARNEQFF. The CDR3 DNA reads as TGTGCCAGTACCCTCCTAGCGGGAGCGAGAAATGAGCAGTTCTTC.

V is TRBV7-9 and J is TRBJ2-1; possibly TRBD1 or TRBD2 for D (6 bases each). Trimming shortened V by 4 bases and J by 10 bases, and 17 bases separated the two germline ends. Germline CDR1 is SEHNR and CDR2 is FQNEAQ (reference sequence). The CDR3 totals 14 residues. CDR3 region: CASSSRGTLEEQFF. Written as DNA, the CDR3 is TGTGCCAGCAGCTCGAGGGGGACTTTAGAGGAGCAGTTCTTC.

The rearrangement links TRBV11-3 to TRBJ2-7; D ambiguous. CDR1 is SGHNT and CDR2 is YENEEA in the germline V gene. V was cut by 1 base and J by 5 bases, with 6 bases left in between. The CDR3 is made up of 12 amino acids. CDR3: CASSLVKDEQYF. The CDR3 DNA reads TGTGCCAGCAGCTTAGTAAAAGACGAGCAGTACTTC. The full variable domain, completed using reference TRBV11-3 and TRBJ2-7, is EAGVVQSPRYKIIEKKQPVAFWCNPISGHNTLYWYLQNLGQGPELLIRYENEEAVDDSQLPKDRFSAERLKGVDSTLKIQPAELGDSAVYLCASSLVKDEQYFGPGTRLTVT.

This clone showed up just once. The genes are TRBV7-2 and TRBJ1-5; 7 bases are shared with TRBD1. Germline trimming cut 5 bases from V and 3 bases from J; bases unmatched to any gene: 7. Germline V lookup: CDR1 SGHTA, CDR2 FQGNSA. CDR3 length equals 15 residues. In DNA form, the CDR3 reads TGTGCCAGCAGCCCTCAGGGGGGGGCCAATCAGCCCCAGCATTTT. This gives the protein CASSPQGGANQPQHF.

This chain joins TRBV5-1 and TRBJ2-3; tentatively, D is TRBD2 (5 bases). This CDR3 spans 15 amino acids. Germline values: CDR1 SGHRS, CDR2 YFSETQ. Trimming took 4 bases from V and 7 from J, leaving 19 bases between them. DNA of the CDR3: TGCGCCAGCAGCGTGGGAGATTTAACCTCTTATACGCAGTATTTT. Its protein product is CASSVGDLTSYTQYF.

The genes are TRBV28 and TRBJ1-1; unclear D gene. Germline V CDR1 and CDR2: MDHEN, SYDVKM. Trimming took off 3 bases at V and 1 base at J, with 6 bases between the two ends. This CDR3 contains 13 residues. CDR3 sequence reads: CASSLPTNTEAFF. The CDR3 coding sequence is TGTGCCAGCAGTTTGCCCACGAACACTGAAGCTTTCTTT. Supplemented by reference TRBV28 and TRBJ1-1, the full variable domain reads DVKVTQSSRYLVKRTGEKVFLECVQDMDHENMFWYRQDPGLGLRLIYFSYDVKMKEKGDIPEGYSVSREKKERFSLILESASTNQTSMYLCASSLPTNTEAFFGQGTRLTVV.

This clone has only a few counts. Other DNA sequences in this sample translate to the same CDR3. The CDR3 coding sequence is TGTGCCAGCAGCGTAGGGGTGGGAGGGGAGACCCAGTACTTC. Protein: CASSVGVGGETQYF. V and J are TRBV9 and TRBJ2-5, with TRBD2 identical over 7 bases. After removal of 0 bases from V and 5 bases from J, the junction contained 4 bases not matched to a gene. Germline CDR1 SGDLS, CDR2 YYNGEE. The CDR3 is made up of 14 amino acids.